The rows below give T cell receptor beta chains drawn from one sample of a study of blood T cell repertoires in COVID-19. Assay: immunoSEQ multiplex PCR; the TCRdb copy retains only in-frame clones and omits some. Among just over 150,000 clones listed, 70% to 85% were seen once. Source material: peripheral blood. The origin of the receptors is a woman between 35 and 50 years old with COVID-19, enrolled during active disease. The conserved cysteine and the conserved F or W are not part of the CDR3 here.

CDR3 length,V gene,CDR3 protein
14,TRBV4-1,ASSQEERAPYNEQF
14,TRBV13,ASTFAGAFDTGELF
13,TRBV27,ASSPRTGVSYGYT
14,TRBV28,ASSPGGYRGNTEAF
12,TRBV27,ASSPGAGGIGYT
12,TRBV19,ASRALATNEKLF
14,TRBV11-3,ASSLGGGGPTDTQY
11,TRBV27,ASSLSPTSAQH
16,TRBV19,ASSSHLEGEDPNYGYT
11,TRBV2,ASADRGGSPLH
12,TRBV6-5,ASTSGGSGNTIY
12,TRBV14,ASSVRGANSPLH
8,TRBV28,ASFGNEQY
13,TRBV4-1,ASSQEGTGQETQY
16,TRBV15,ATSGSSGRGSGANVLT
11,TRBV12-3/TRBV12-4,ASKRQGGQPQH
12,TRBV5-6,ASSSDRVNTEAF
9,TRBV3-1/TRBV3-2,ATEGGGGYT
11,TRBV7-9,ASSQTGSTEAF
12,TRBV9,ASSAGQMNQPQH
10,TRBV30,AGQTTNYGYT
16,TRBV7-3,ASSSLLIATGTNTEAF
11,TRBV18,ASSPDEPNEQF
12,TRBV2,ASRGQYSNQPQH
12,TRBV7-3,ASSFLSSTGELF
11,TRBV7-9,ASSFGSHNEQF
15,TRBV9,ASSPIMGPSSYNEQF